This section outlines one T cell receptor (beta chain) sequence together with its context. What this receptor recognizes is not known. Base quality data are lacking; no much larger clone is found one base away. The germline V gene (reference sequence) sets CDR1 to DFQATT and CDR2 to SNEGSKA. V has 6 bases trimmed and J has 9 bases trimmed; junction bases matching no gene number 10. Spanning cysteine to phenylalanine, the CDR3 consists of 13 amino acids. Only CDR3 DNA remains: 39 bases, in frame from the first base. This entry is derived from a study of CD8 T cells in ankylosing spondylitis (dated by TCRdb to between 2016 and 2019). For the study in its entirety: The study profiled T cell receptor beta repertoires in healthy donors and ankylosing spondylitis patients to find disease-linked TCR variants. The whole study cohort included about a hundred healthy donors and over 20 ankylosing spondylitis patients. Peripheral blood was sampled, and synovial fluid was additionally collected from ankylosing spondylitis patients.

The sequencing machine was an Illumina HiSeq 2500. TCR beta libraries were prepared by quantitative 5'-RACE with molecular barcodes. The authors processed their data as follows. To identify disease-linked TCR variants, a new computational method was used, one built on a probabilistic model of VDJ rearrangement. Through fastp at Q25 and MiXCR, TCRdb rebuilt clones from the public reads, retaining in-frame beta chains. CDR3 protein sequences are deduplicated, and each keeps its most common genes and DNA. The V and J calls shown here were made by TCRdb, not taken from the authors' results. The sample data list some 250,000 distinct CDR3 sequences, and more than 20% of these were observed just once. Of the sample, 0.5% to 0.65% falls within the top ten clones. General findings and caveats noted by the study authors: A TCR beta motif of 7 or 8 highly homologous amino acid variants appeared characteristic of blood from ankylosing spondylitis patients. Significant enrichment of the disease-linked clones was reported in matched synovial fluid samples from ankylosing spondylitis patients. Some TCR beta motif variants had previously been reported in synovial fluid and blood of reactive arthritis patients, which suggested common disease-initiation mechanisms. The disease-linked clones had a CD8+ phenotype and were found at relatively low frequencies in peripheral blood.

The receptor was derived from a male donor with ankylosing spondylitis or in good health (not recorded which). The chain was built from TRBV20-1 and TRBJ2-1; 8 bases in the middle match TRBD1. The sample taken for sequencing was blood, either unsorted or a sorted T cell fraction (not recorded which). Here the CDR3 is given as CSARGPGVGEQFF. Here is the DNA: TGCAGTGCCAGGGGGCCGGGGGTAGGTGAGCAGTTCTTC.